This T cell receptor beta chain stems from a study of T cells in Graves' hyperthyroidism and ophthalmopathy. Study-level information: At the time of initial diagnosis and before any treatment, peripheral blood was collected.

RNA transcripts gave rise to amplified TCR beta CDR3 regions. HTBI primers were used for first-round RT-PCR of the TCR CDR3. In TCRdb, the multiplex PCR reads were re-called with MiXCR into one record per CDR3 protein. The repertoire includes 600,000 or so distinct CDR3 sequences, 15% to 20% of them detected once, and approximately 3.8% sits in the top ten. It was uncontrolled infection, other autoimmune disease, pregnancy or lactation that excluded patients. This sample holds PBMCs from 8 to 10 ml fresh peripheral blood. V dropped 6 bases and J dropped 2 bases, with 18 bases sitting between them. Germline-derived CDR1 and CDR2 are SQVTM and ANQGSEA. This CDR3 contains 15 residues.

The receptor comes from a woman in her twenties or thirties with Graves' hyperthyroidism. The sequencing input was blood. The chain is built from TRBV29-1 and TRBJ2-3; D may be TRBD1 (5 bases). CDR3 sequence (DNA): TGCAGCGTGGATGGATCGTGGGGCAACACAGATACGCAGTATTTT. Its protein is CSVDGSWGNTDTQYF.